This T cell receptor (beta chain) was documented in a study of radiation and T cells in renal cell carcinoma. Study-wide results and caveats: Irradiated tumors had higher TCR clonality than control tumors. In blood, top tumor clones expanded by 2 weeks, shrinking by 4.

The treatment here: 15 Gy SBRT to primary tumor, nephrectomy 4 weeks later. Nephrectomy followed 15 Gy stereotactic body radiation by 4 weeks. Clear cell pathology was present in this patient's renal cell carcinoma. A remark on this clone: The antigen is not known. A much larger clone is a single base away; this may be a read error.

The CDR3 consists of 18 residues. Libraries were prepared by immunoSEQ multiplex PCR; TCRdb keeps only in-frame clonotypes and omits some of them. This sample has several thousand clones, with about 60% found just once. This TCR came from a man between 60 and 75 years old with renal cell carcinoma. The source was tumor tissue, collected from a patient whose treatment included radiotherapy and nephrectomy. J is TRBJ2-7 and V is TRBV23-1; TRBD2 matches at 8 bases. TRBV23-1 is flagged as an ORF with uncertain function. CDR3 DNA sequence: TGCGCCCGCAGTCCAACGGGGGCCCCGGGGGGGGGCTCCTACGAGCAGTACTTC. It yields the protein CARSPTGAPGGGSYEQYF.